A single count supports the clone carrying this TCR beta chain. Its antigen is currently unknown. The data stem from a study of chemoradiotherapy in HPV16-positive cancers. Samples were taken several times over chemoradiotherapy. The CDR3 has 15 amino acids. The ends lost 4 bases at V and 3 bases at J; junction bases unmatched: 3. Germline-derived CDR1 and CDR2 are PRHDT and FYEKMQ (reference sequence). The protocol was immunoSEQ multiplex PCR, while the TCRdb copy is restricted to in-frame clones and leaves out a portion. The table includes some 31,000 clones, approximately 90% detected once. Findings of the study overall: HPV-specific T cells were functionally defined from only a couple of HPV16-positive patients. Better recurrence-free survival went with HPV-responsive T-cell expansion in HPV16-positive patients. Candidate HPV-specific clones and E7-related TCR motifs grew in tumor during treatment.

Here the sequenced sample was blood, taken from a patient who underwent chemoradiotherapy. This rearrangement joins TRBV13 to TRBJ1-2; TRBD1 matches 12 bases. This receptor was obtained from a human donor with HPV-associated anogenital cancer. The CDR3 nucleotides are TGTGCCAGCAGCTCGCGGGACAGGGGGCACTATGGCTACACCTTC. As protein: CASSSRDRGHYGYTF.